The clone carrying this T cell receptor (beta chain) was detected only a few times. The second PCR ran roughly 7 to 12 cycles with a sample-barcoded 5' primer and J-beta primers. Each CDR3 protein gets one entry after TCRdb re-called the 5' RACE reads with MiXCR. The table has around 1,600,000 distinct CDR3 sequences, approximately 43% seen once. These data belong to a study of blood T cells in healthy people across ages. Germline V lookup: CDR1 SGHTA, CDR2 FQGNSA. The CDR3 has 15 amino acids. V was cut by 1 base and J by 1 base, with 8 bases left in between. The rearrangement joins TRBV7-2 to TRBJ2-1; D is ambiguous. This TCR was sampled from a woman under 30 in good health. Sequenced sample: blood. The CDR3 loop is CASSLGVASYNEQFF. The CDR3 DNA is TGTGCCAGCAGCTTAGGGGTAGCTTCCTACAATGAGCAGTTCTTC.